What follows are 23 T cell receptor beta chains derived from one specimen sequenced in a study of CD8 T cells in ankylosing spondylitis. TCRdb re-analysed the 5' RACE reads in MiXCR, keeping a single row per CDR3 protein. The table includes roughly 240,000 distinct CDR3 sequences, around 8% detected once. The sample comprised blood, either unsorted or a sorted T cell fraction (not recorded which). These receptors originate from a female donor with ankylosing spondylitis or in good health (not recorded which).

This clonotype has more than one count but fewer than ten. The chain's CDR3 is CASSQDAGANVLTF. CDR3 DNA sequence: TGCGCCAGCAGCCAAGATGCTGGGGCCAACGTCCTGACTTTC. The V call is TRBV4-3, the J call TRBJ2-6, with D unclear. The CDR3 loop spans 14 amino acids. Trimming left V 0 bases short and J 2 bases short, with 2 bases between. Germline V gives CDR1 LGHNA, CDR2 YSLEER.

Comments on this clonotype: This may be a read error, as it is one base from a much larger clone. V and J are TRBV5-5 and TRBJ2-1; D is unclear. The CDR3 covers 14 residues. Per the germline V gene, CDR1 is SGHKS and CDR2 is YYEKEE (reference sequence). The CDR3 DNA is TGTACCAGCAGCTTGGGTGAAGGTCCCGATGAGCAGTTCTTC. This translates into CTSSLGEGPDEQFF.

This clonotype was counted ten times or more. This chain joins TRBV29-1 and TRBJ2-2; D remains ambiguous. The CDR3 is made up of 12 amino acids. Germline CDR1 SQVTM, CDR2 ANQGSEA. V lost 6 bases to trimming and J lost 7 bases, with 12 bases between them. In DNA form, the CDR3 reads TGCAGCGTCGCCCGGTCCCTCGGGGAGCTGTTTTTT. Its protein product is CSVARSLGELFF.

This clonotype occurred many times. The V and J genes are TRBV6-2 or TRBV6-3 and TRBJ2-2; TRBD2 matches at 10 bases. CDR1 is MNHEY, CDR2 SVGEGT, per germline. CDR3 length equals 15 residues. With 4 bases clipped from V and 5 bases from J, the junction kept 4 bases outside the gene matches. CDR3 residues: CASSFSGRGTGELFF. In nucleotides, the CDR3 is TGTGCCAGCAGTTTCAGCGGGAGGGGAACCGGGGAGCTGTTTTTT.

Ten or more counts support this clonotype. The V call is TRBV15, the J call TRBJ2-3; 7 bases are shared with TRBD2. The germline V gene has CDR1 LNHNV and CDR2 YYDKDF (reference sequence). The CDR3 has 18 amino acids. J gave up 4 bases and V 5 bases, and 18 bases lay outside the gene matches. The CDR3: CATSPKREGRATPDTQYF. The DNA of the CDR3 is TGTGCCACCAGCCCCAAGCGCGAGGGGAGGGCTACGCCAGATACGCAGTATTTT.

This clonotype was detected ten times or more. The J gene is TRBJ1-1, the V gene TRBV19; possible D gene TRBD1, 5 bases. Germline assignment: CDR1 LNHDA and CDR2 SQIVND (reference sequence). V was clipped by 11 bases and J by 3 bases, with 16 bases between them. The CDR3 is 13 amino acids. The CDR3 region is CASRQRRDTEAFF. The CDR3 DNA reads TGTGCCTCGAGACAGCGGCGGGACACTGAAGCTTTCTTT.

This clonotype was seen many times. The chain joins TRBV4-3 to TRBJ1-1; D gene ambiguous. The ends were cut back, 5 bases at V and 8 bases at J, with 12 bases in the middle. Germline CDR1 reads LGHNA; CDR2 reads YSLEER. The CDR3 is 12 residues long. The CDR3 reads CASSAPPGEAFF. The CDR3, as DNA: TGCGCCAGCAGCGCACCCCCCGGGGAAGCTTTCTTT.

Comments on this clonotype: A much bigger clone sits one base away, suggesting this may be a read error. This rearrangement joins TRBV12-3 or TRBV12-4 to TRBJ2-3; 12 nucleotides line up with TRBD2. CDR3 length: 17 amino acids. The CDR3 loop is CASSLLLAGGLRDAQYF. In DNA, the CDR3 is TGTGCCAGCAGTCTCCTGCTAGCGGGAGGGCTTAGAGATGCGCAGTATTTT.

The table lists this clonotype with a few counts. The V call is TRBV7-9, the J call TRBJ2-4; 7 bases match TRBD1. The CDR3 contains 15 residues. Germline CDR1 reads SEHNR; CDR2 reads FQNEAQ (reference sequence). Trimming at V came to 5 bases and at J to 9 bases, leaving 13 bases not matched to a gene. CDR3 DNA sequence: TGTGCCAGCAGCCGAGTTACAGGGGATGCTACCATTCAGTACTTC. Encoded protein: CASSRVTGDATIQYF.

Remarks on this clonotype: This sequence may be a read error, since a much larger clone differs from it by one base. The chain links TRBV21-1 to TRBJ2-1; the D call TRBD1 from the table was never checked on the DNA. TRBV21-1 is assigned pseudogene status. The CDR3 is 14 amino acids. This chain's CDR3 is CTSSKAGEGYEQFF. CDR3 DNA: TGTACCAGCAGCAAAGCGGGAGAGGGGTATGAGCAGTTCTTC.

This clonotype has just a few counts. The genes are TRBV7-9 and TRBJ1-6, with 7 bases lining up with TRBD1. Trimming removed 5 bases from V and 7 bases from J; junction bases left unmatched: 11. Germline V lookup: CDR1 SEHNR, CDR2 FQNEAQ (reference sequence). This CDR3 is built from 16 residues. CDR3 protein: CASSGGIGTVNSPLHF. The CDR3, as DNA: TGTGCCAGCAGCGGGGGGATAGGGACAGTCAATTCACCCCTCCACTTT.

Many counts were recorded for this clonotype. The V and J genes are TRBV4-2 and TRBJ2-1; TRBD2 matches at 7 bases. The CDR3 contains 16 residues. In germline, CDR1 is LGHNA, CDR2 YNFKEQ. V lost 4 bases and J lost 5; bases outside the gene matches: 11. CDR3 nucleotides: TGTGCCAGCAGCCGACGACTGGGGGAGGGACACAATGAGCAGTTCTTC. It encodes CASSRRLGEGHNEQFF.

This clonotype was seen many times. The rearrangement uses TRBV15 and TRBJ2-2; D is ambiguous. The germline V gene encodes CDR1 LNHNV and CDR2 YYDKDF (reference sequence). Trimming left V 3 bases short and J 7 bases short, with 12 bases between. CDR3 length: 14 amino acids. As DNA, the CDR3 is TGTGCCACCAGCAGGACCTTAAGAGGCGGGGAGCTGTTTTTT. It specifies CATSRTLRGGELFF.

This clonotype was detected many times. The chain joins TRBV29-1 to TRBJ2-1; 7 nucleotides agree with TRBD1. V dropped 6 bases and J dropped 1; count of bases not matched to a gene: 6. The CDR3 covers 14 residues. In germline, CDR1 is SQVTM, CDR2 ANQGSEA. DNA of the CDR3: TGCAGCGTGGACAGGACCGGATCCTACAATGAGCAGTTCTTC. As protein: CSVDRTGSYNEQFF.

This chain connects TRBV30 to TRBJ2-1; 12 bases are shared with TRBD2. Germline values: CDR1 GTSNPN, CDR2 SVGIG (reference sequence). V dropped 6 bases and J dropped 9; count of bases not matched to a gene: 9. This CDR3 contains 14 residues. The CDR3 loop reads CACPTSGRFGEQFF. CDR3 bases: TGTGCCTGCCCGACTAGCGGGAGATTTGGTGAGCAGTTCTTC. Full variable domain (rest looked up from reference TRBV30 and TRBJ2-1): SQTIHQWPATLVQPVGSPLSLECTVEGTSNPNLYWYRQAAGRGLQLLFYSVGIGQISSEVPQNLSASRPQDRQFILSSKKLLLSDSGFYLCACPTSGRFGEQFFGPGTRLTVL.

This clonotype was detected many times. The V call is TRBV29-1, the J call TRBJ1-1; D gene uncertain. V lost 7 bases to trimming and J lost 3 bases, with 15 bases between them. Germline V CDR1 and CDR2: SQVTM, ANQGSEA. The CDR3 is 13 amino acids. The CDR3 protein is CSGRENEDTEAFF. As DNA, the CDR3 is TGCAGCGGGAGGGAAAACGAGGACACTGAAGCTTTCTTT. Complete variable domain (other parts from reference TRBV29-1 and TRBJ1-1): SAVISQKPSRDICQRGTSLTIQCQVDSQVTMMFWYRQQPGQSLTLIATANQGSEATYESGFVIDKFPISRPNLTFSTLTVSNMSPEDSSIYLCSGRENEDTEAFFGQGTRLTVV.

Ten or more counts support this clonotype. The CDR3 spells CSARGWASRDHEQFF. In DNA, the CDR3 is TGCAGTGCCCGCGGGTGGGCTAGTCGGGACCATGAGCAGTTCTTC. The chain uses TRBV20-1 and TRBJ2-1; the D call may be TRBD1 or TRBD2 (5 bases each). Germline V gene sequence: CDR1 DFQATT, CDR2 SNEGSKA (reference sequence). Between the trimmed V and J ends, which lost 6 bases and 8 bases, there was a span of 23 bases. The length of the CDR3 is 15 residues.

This clonotype has a count of ten or more. The gene calls are TRBV5-1 and TRBJ2-7; 7 bases fit TRBD2. The CDR3 sequence is 18 residues long. The junction had 18 bases not matched to a gene; V was cut back by 5 bases and J by 1 base. CDR1 SGHRS and CDR2 YFSETQ come from the germline V gene. CDR3 sequence: CASSYYRGSLRESYEQYF. CDR3 bases: TGCGCCAGCAGTTACTATCGCGGGAGCCTCCGAGAATCCTACGAGCAGTACTTC.

In its sample, this clonotype was seen many times. This chain connects TRBV19 to TRBJ2-7; D perhaps matches TRBD1 (5 bases). The germline CDR1 and CDR2 sequences are LNHDA and SQIVND (reference sequence). V gave up 9 bases and J gave up 1 base, with 10 bases separating them. The CDR3 is made up of 12 amino acids. CDR3 sequence (DNA): TGTGCCAGCGTGACAGTGTCCTACGAGCAGTACTTC. Protein product: CASVTVSYEQYF.

This clonotype was found many times. As DNA, the CDR3 is TGTGCCAGCAGCCTGACAGTGCTAGGGGAGCAGTTCTTC. Translating gives CASSLTVLGEQFF. V is TRBV7-2 and J is TRBJ2-1; tentative D call: TRBD1 (5 bases). The germline gives CDR1 SGHTA, CDR2 FQGNSA. Deletions cut 5 bases from V and 10 bases from J, with 15 bases between. The CDR3 extends over 13 amino acids.

The chain joins TRBV5-1 to TRBJ2-3, with 14 bases lining up with TRBD2. The CDR3 is 17 residues long. Germline loops: CDR1 SGHRS, CDR2 YFSETQ. J gave up 3 bases and V 4 bases, and 7 bases lay outside the gene matches. The CDR3 DNA sequence: TGCGCCAGCAGCCACTGGACTAGCGGGAGGAGAACAGATACGCAGTATTTT. Its protein is CASSHWTSGRRTDTQYF.

This clonotype was seen only a few times. CDR3 in amino acids: CASSLLRTGPYEQYF. Here the CDR3 DNA reads TGTGCCAGCAGCCTACTTCGGACAGGGCCGTACGAGCAGTACTTC. The genes are TRBV7-9 and TRBJ2-7, with 8 bases fitting TRBD1. Germline CDR1 is SEHNR and CDR2 is FQNEAQ (reference sequence). This CDR3 contains 15 residues. J lost 4 bases, V lost 5 bases, and 10 bases had no gene match.

For this clonotype: Just one base apart from a much larger clone, this may be a read error. The chain has TRBV5-4 and TRBJ2-1; D assignment may be TRBD1 or TRBD2 (5 bases each). The germline CDR1 and CDR2 sequences are SGHNT and YYREEE (reference sequence). CDR3 length: 15 residues. The V end was cut by 0 bases, the J end by 7 bases, with 14 bases between. CDR3 DNA sequence: TGTGCCAGCAGCTTGGGCAGGGAGCCGTGGAATGAGCAGTTCTTC. Its translation is CASSLGREPWNEQFF.